This T cell receptor (beta chain) was observed in a study of T cell repertoires in cytomegalovirus infection. Using its own MiXCR run on the reads, TCRdb lists one record per CDR3 protein. The sample includes around 120,000 distinct CDR3 sequences, 20% to 30% seen only once; the top ten take 30% to 40%. With regard to this clonotype: Its antigen is not identified.

CDR3 length equals 13 residues. The V gene lost 3 bases and the J gene lost 4 bases, with 9 bases spanning the gap. Sequencing was performed on PBMCs, sequenced either directly or after in vitro stimulation (not recorded which). This TCR was sampled from a human donor in good health (CMV status not recorded). Some clones in this sample may be carry-over from other donors' samples. The rearrangement links TRBV12-3 or TRBV12-4 to TRBJ2-5; maybe TRBD2 (6 bases). The CDR3 DNA follows: TGTGCCAGCAGTTTTAACGGGGGAGAGACCCAGTACTTC. Its protein is CASSFNGGETQYF.